This T cell receptor beta chain was sequenced during a study of blood T cell repertoires in COVID-19. Study context: Samples came from the United States, Italy and Spain, spanning acute and convalescent COVID-19. Sample material is recorded as cDNA or gDNA derived from T cells, B-cell-depleted T cells, or PBMCs.

The germline CDR1 and CDR2 sequences are SQVTM and ANQGSEA. With V trimmed by 2 bases and J by 9 bases, 11 bases remained unmatched. The CDR3 covers 14 residues. Authors' analysis steps: By means of reference gene primer amplification, nucleated cell counts were estimated. Profiling relied on immunoSEQ multiplex PCR, and the TCRdb table lists in-frame clones only, not all of them. The V and J calls and clone size come from that table; D and trimming were worked out from the DNA. The table has 150,000 or so clones, 88% seen once. The V gene is TRBV29-1, the J gene TRBJ2-3; 7 bases are a match to TRBD2. The sequencing input was peripheral blood. The source of this sequence is a man aged 60 to 69 with acute or convalescent COVID-19. CDR3 bases: TGCAGCGTTGAAAGCTCCTCTGCCGGGGGGACGCAGTATTTT. Its protein is CSVESSSAGGTQYF.